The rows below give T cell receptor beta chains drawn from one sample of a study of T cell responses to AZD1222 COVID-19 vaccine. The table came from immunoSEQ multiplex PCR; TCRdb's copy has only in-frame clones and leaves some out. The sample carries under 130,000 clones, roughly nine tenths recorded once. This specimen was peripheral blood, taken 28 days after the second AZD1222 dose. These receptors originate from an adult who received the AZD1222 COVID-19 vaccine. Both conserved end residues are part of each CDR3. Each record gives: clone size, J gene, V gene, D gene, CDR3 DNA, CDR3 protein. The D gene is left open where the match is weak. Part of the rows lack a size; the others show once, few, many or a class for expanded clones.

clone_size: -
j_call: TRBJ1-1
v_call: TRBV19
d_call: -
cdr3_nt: TGTGCCAGTAGTATGTACACCGTGAACACTGAAGCTTTCTTT
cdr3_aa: CASSMYTVNTEAFF

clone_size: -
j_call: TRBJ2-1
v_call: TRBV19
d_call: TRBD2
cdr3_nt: TGTGCCAGCCGACTAGCGCGATACAATGAGCAGTTCTTC
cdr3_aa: CASRLARYNEQFF

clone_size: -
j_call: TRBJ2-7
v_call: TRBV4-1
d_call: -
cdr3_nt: TGCGCCAGCAGCCATGTGAGCCAGGGGAGCTCCTACGAGCAGTACTTC
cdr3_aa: CASSHVSQGSSYEQYF

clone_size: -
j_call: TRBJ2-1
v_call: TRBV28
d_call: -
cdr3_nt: TGTGCCAGCAGTCCCTCGCTTTGGAATGAGCAGTTCTTC
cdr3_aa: CASSPSLWNEQFF

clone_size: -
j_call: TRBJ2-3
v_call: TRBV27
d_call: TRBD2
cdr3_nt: TGTGCCAGCAGTCTTAGCGGGTCTGACACAGATACGCAGTATTTT
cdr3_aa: CASSLSGSDTDTQYF

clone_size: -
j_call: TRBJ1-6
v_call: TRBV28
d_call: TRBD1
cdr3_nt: TGTGCCAGCAGTTTGGGGACAGGGGTTTTTGGTAATTCACCCCTCCACTTT
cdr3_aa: CASSLGTGVFGNSPLHF

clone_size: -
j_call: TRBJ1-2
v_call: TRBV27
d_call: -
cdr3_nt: TGTGCCAGCAGCCCGTTAGGAGGCTACACCTTC
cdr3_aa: CASSPLGGYTF

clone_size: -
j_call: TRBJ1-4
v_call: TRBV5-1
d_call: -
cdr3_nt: TGCGCCAGCAGCCCGGGGAGCTATGGGGAAAAACTGTTTTTT
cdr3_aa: CASSPGSYGEKLFF

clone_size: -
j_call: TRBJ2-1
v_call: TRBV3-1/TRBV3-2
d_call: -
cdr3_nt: TGTGCCAGCAGCCAAGCGGCCTACAATGAGCAGTTCTTC
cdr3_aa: CASSQAAYNEQFF

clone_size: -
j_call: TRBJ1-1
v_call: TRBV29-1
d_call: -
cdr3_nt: TGCAGCGTTGTAGGGTGGGAAACTGAAGCTTTCTTT
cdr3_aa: CSVVGWETEAFF

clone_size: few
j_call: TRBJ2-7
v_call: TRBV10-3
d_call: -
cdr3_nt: TGTGCCATCAGTGGACGGACTGCAGGCTACGAGCAGTACTTC
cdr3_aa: CAISGRTAGYEQYF

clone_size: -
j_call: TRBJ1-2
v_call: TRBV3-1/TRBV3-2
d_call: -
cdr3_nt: TGTGCCAGCAGCCAAGCTGACGGCTACACCTTC
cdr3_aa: CASSQADGYTF

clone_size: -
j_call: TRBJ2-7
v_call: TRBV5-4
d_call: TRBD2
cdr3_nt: TGTGCCAGCAGCCCTGCTAGCGGAACCTACGAGCAGTACTTC
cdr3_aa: CASSPASGTYEQYF

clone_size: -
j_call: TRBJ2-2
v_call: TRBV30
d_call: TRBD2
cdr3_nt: TGTGCCTGGAGTGACGGGAGGGCAACCGGGGAGCTGTTTTTT
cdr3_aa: CAWSDGRATGELFF

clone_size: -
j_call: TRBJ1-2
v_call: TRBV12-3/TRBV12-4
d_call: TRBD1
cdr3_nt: TGTGCCAGTAAAGACAGGGAGAACTATGGCTACACCTTC
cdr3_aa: CASKDRENYGYTF

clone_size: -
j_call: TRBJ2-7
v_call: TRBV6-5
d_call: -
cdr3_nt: TGTGCCAGCAGTCTCATAAGGGGTTCCTACGAGCAGTACTTC
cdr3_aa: CASSLIRGSYEQYF

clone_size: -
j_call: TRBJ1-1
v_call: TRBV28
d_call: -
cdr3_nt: TGTGCCAGCAGCCGTAGGGCGGACTTGAACACTGAAGCTTTCTTT
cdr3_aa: CASSRRADLNTEAFF

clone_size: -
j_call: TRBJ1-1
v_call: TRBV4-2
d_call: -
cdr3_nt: TGTGCCAGCAGCCAAGATCGGAGCACTGAAGCTTTCTTT
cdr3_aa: CASSQDRSTEAFF

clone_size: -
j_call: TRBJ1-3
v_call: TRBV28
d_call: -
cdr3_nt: TGTGCCAGCAGTTTCCCAGGGTCTGGAAACACCATATATTTT
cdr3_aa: CASSFPGSGNTIYF

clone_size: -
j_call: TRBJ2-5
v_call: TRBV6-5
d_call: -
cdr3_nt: TGTGCCAGCAGTTACTCGAATCCAGAAGGAGAGACCCAGTACTTC
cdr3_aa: CASSYSNPEGETQYF

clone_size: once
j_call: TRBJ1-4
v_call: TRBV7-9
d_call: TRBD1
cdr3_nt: TGTGCCAGCAGCTTATACGGCAGGGGGTTAGCTAATGAAAAACTGTTTTTT
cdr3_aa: CASSLYGRGLANEKLFF

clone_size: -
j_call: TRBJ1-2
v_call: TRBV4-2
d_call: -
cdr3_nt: TGTGCCAGCAGCGCCGACGGCTACACCTTC
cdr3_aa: CASSADGYTF

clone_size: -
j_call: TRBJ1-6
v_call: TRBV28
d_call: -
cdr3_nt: TGTGCCAGCAGTTCTTGGACCCTGGAGTATAATTCACCCCTCCACTTT
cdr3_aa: CASSSWTLEYNSPLHF

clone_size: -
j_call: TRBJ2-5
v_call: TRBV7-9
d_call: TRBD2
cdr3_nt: TGTGCCAGCAGCCTCCGCCCCGGACTAGCGGGAGCGGAGACCCAGTACTTC
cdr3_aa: CASSLRPGLAGAETQYF

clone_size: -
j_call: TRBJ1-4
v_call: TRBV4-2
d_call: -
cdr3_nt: TGTGCCACCTTAGGACCGCTGAGGGAAAAACTGTTTTTT
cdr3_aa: CATLGPLREKLFF

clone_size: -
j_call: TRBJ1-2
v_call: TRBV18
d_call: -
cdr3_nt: TGTGCCAGCTCCGCGCGGGGATGGGGCAGCTATGGCTACACCTTC
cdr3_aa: CASSARGWGSYGYTF

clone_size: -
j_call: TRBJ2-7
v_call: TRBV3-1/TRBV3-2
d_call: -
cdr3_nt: TGTGCCAGCAGCCAAGGACCAGGTCGCGAGCAGTACTTC
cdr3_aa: CASSQGPGREQYF

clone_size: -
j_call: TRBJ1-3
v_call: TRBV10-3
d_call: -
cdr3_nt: TGTGCCATCAGTGAATGGGGGAACATCTCTGGAAACACCATATATTTT
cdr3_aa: CAISEWGNISGNTIYF

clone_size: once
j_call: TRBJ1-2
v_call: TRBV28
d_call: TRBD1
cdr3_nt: TGTGCCAGCAGTTCGACAGGGGGCTACTATGGCTACACCTTC
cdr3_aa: CASSSTGGYYGYTF

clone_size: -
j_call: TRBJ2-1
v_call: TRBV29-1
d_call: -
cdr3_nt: TGCAGCGTTATACGGGAAAACGAGCAGTTCTTC
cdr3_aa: CSVIRENEQFF

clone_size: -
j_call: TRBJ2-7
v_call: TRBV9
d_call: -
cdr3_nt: TGTGCCAGCAGCGCCCGGACTAACGGAGAGCAGTACTTC
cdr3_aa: CASSARTNGEQYF

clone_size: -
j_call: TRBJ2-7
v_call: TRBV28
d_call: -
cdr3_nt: TGTGCCAGCAGTTTACGGGACTACGAGCAGTACTTC
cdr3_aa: CASSLRDYEQYF

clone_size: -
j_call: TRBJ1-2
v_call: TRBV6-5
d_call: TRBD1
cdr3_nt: TGTGCCAGCAGCCGACAGGGGGATGACTACACCTTC
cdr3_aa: CASSRQGDDYTF

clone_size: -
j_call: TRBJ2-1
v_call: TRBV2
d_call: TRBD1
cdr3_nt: TGTGCCAGCAACACAGGGGTAGGCAATGAGCAGTTCTTC
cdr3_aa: CASNTGVGNEQFF

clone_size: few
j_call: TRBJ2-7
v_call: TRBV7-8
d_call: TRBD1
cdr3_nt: TGTGCCAGCAGCTGGGGACAGGGTGGCGAGCAGTACTTC
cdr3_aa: CASSWGQGGEQYF

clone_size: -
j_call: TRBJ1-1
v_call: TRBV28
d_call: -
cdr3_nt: TGTGCCAGCAGTACGGGGGGCGAGCCTGAAGCTTTCTTT
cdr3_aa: CASSTGGEPEAFF

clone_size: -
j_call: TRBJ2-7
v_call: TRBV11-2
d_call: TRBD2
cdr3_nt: TGTGCCAGCAGCTTTAGCGGGTCCGAAATAGGCGAGCAGTACTTC
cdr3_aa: CASSFSGSEIGEQYF

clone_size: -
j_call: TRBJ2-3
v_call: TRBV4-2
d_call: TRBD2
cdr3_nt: TGTGCCAGCAGCCAAGAGGGAACTAGCGGGAGTTCAAGCACAGATACGCAGTATTTT
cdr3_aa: CASSQEGTSGSSSTDTQYF

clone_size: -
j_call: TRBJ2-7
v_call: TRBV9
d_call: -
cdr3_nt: TGTGCCAGCAGCGTCACAGGTAGCTCCTACGAGCAGTACTTC
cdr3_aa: CASSVTGSSYEQYF

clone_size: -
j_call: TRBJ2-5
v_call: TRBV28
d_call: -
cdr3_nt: TGTGCCAGCAGTTTACAGGGAGGCCAAGAGACCCAGTACTTC
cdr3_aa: CASSLQGGQETQYF

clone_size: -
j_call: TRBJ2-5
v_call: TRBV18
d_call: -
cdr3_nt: TGTGCCAGCTCACCCACTCAATTCCAAGAGACCCAGTACTTC
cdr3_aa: CASSPTQFQETQYF

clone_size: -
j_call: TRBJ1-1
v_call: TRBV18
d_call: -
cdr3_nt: TGTGCCAGCTCACCAAGAGCCGAGGGGGCTTTCTTT
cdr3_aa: CASSPRAEGAFF

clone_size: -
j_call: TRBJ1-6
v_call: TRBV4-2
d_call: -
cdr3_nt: TGTGCCAGCAGCCAAGCTGGGGGGCAGGCATATTCACCCCTCCACTTT
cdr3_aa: CASSQAGGQAYSPLHF

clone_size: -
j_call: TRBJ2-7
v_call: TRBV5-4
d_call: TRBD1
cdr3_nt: TGTGCCAGCAGCTTGGGGAGACAGGGGGCTTACGAGCAGTACTTC
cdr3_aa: CASSLGRQGAYEQYF

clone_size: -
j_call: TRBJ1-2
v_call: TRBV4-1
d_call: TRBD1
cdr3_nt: TGCGCCAGCAGCCAATTCAGGACAGGGGGAAGAGACTATGGCTACACCTTC
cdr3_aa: CASSQFRTGGRDYGYTF

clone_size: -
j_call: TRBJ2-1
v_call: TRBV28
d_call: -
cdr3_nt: TGTGCCACCGGCGCTCTGTACAATGAGCAGTTCTTC
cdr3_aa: CATGALYNEQFF

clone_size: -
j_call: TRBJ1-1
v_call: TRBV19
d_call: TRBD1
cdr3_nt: TGTGCCAGTAATGAACAGGGGACTGACACTGAAGCTTTCTTT
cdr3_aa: CASNEQGTDTEAFF

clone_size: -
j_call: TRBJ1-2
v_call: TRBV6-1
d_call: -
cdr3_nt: TGTGCCAGCAGTGAAGGGAGGACACCATATGGCTACACCTTC
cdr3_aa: CASSEGRTPYGYTF

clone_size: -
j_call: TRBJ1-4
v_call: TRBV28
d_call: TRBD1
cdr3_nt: TGTGCCAGCAGCTGGGACAGGTCCGAAAAACTGTTTTTT
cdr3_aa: CASSWDRSEKLFF

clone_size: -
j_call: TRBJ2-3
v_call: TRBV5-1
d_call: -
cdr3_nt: TGCGCCAGCGAGTTGGAAGGGACAGATACGCAGTATTTT
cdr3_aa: CASELEGTDTQYF

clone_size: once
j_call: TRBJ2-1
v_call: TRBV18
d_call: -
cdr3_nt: TGTGCCAGCTCACCACAGGGAGGCACTGAGCAGTTCTTC
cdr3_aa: CASSPQGGTEQFF

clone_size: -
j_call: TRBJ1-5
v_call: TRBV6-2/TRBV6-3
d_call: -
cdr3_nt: TGTGCCAGCAGCCGACAGGTACGGGGTCAGCCCCAGCATTTT
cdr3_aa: CASSRQVRGQPQHF

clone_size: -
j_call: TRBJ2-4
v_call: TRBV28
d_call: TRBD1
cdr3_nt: TGTGCCAGCAGACCAATTACAGGGGCCGCCAAAAACATTCAGTACTTC
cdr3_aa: CASRPITGAAKNIQYF

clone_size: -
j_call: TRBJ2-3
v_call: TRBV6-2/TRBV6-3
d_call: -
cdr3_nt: TGTGCCAGCAGTCAGACAGGTGGAGATACGCAGTATTTT
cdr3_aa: CASSQTGGDTQYF

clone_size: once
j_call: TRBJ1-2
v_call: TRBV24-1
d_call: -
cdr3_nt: TGTGCCACCAGCTCTCCCGGTCTGGGTCCTAACTATGGCTACACCTTC
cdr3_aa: CATSSPGLGPNYGYTF

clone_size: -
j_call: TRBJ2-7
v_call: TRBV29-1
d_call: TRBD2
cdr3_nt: TGCAGCGTTGAAGCGTCACTAGCGGGAGCAGCCTACGAGCAGTACTTC
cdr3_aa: CSVEASLAGAAYEQYF

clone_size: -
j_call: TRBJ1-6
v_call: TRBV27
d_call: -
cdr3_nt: TGTGCCAGCCTTTTAAGGGTAGGGTGGCGTTCACCCCTCCACTTT
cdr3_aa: CASLLRVGWRSPLHF